The subject of this entry is one T cell receptor beta chain. Its specificity is not known. The record originates from a study of T cells in Graves' hyperthyroidism and ophthalmopathy. General study points: It was a median about seven months before onset that the model predicted ophthalmopathy.

Patients were aged 18 to 65, had disease duration under 2 months, and had newly diagnosed hyperthyroidism. Clinical symptoms, serum thyroxine, TRAb, thyroid ultrasound and orbital computed tomography informed diagnoses. RNA transcripts served as the template for amplifying TCR beta CDR3 regions. RT-PCR in the first round (using the HTBI primer set) targeted the TCR CDR3. TCRdb reprocessed the multiplex PCR reads via MiXCR and lists one record per CDR3 protein. Of hundreds of thousands of distinct CDR3 sequences listed, 16% are singletons. This clonotype was obtained from a young woman with Graves' hyperthyroidism. The specimen was blood.

CDR3 protein: CASSELAGDTGELFF. The CDR3 region has the DNA TGTGCCAGCAGTGAACTAGCGGGAGACACCGGGGAGCTGTTTTTT. J is TRBJ2-2 and V is TRBV2; 10 bases align to TRBD2. The V and J ends lost 2 bases and 3 bases, in that order; junction bases with no gene match: 0. Per the germline V gene, CDR1 is SNHLY and CDR2 is FYNNEI. The CDR3 runs 15 residues. Combining the CDR3 with reference TRBV2 and TRBJ2-2 gives the whole variable domain EPEVTQTPSHQVTQMGQEVILRCVPISNHLYFYWYRQILGQKVEFLVSFYNNEISEKSEIFDDQFSVERPDGSNFTLKIRSTKLEDSAMYFCASSELAGDTGELFFGEGSRLTVL.